Sequencing of this T cell receptor (beta chain) was carried out in a study of blood T cells in healthy people across ages. The CDR3 spans 15 residues. Losses at the gene ends were 0 bases for V and 6 bases for J; bases not matched to a gene: 6. Germline assignment: CDR1 LGHDT and CDR2 YNNKEL (reference sequence). Primers used in a second PCR of about 6 to 12 cycles were a sample-barcoded 5' primer and a J-beta primer mix. TCRdb used MiXCR to reprocess the 5' RACE reads, holding one entry per CDR3 protein. The sample holds fewer than 750,000 distinct CDR3 sequences, approximately 52% seen once. Samples had at least 6.5 million PBMCs isolated from them.

Material for sequencing was blood. The receptor was derived from a woman aged 80 or over in good health. This chain joins TRBV3-1 and TRBJ2-5, with TRBD1 matching 8 bases. The CDR3 DNA reads TGTGCCAGCAGCCAAGATCTGGACAGGGCTCAGACCCAGTACTTC. Protein: CASSQDLDRAQTQYF.